These 28 T cell receptor beta chains were sequenced from one sample in a study of Ad26.COV2.S vaccination and SARS-CoV-2 variants. Assay: immunoSEQ multiplex PCR; the TCRdb copy retains only in-frame clones and omits some. The sample yields roughly 240,000 clones, over 75% seen once. The treatment is: 19 received Ad26.COV2.S at low or high dose, single or two shots; 5 received placebo; per-sample allocation not given. After the first vaccine or placebo injection, samples were drawn on day 63. Sequencing used peripheral blood, obtained in a trial of Ad26.COV2.S vaccine versus placebo. The receptors were gathered from a person between 18 and 59 years old who received the Ad26.COV2.S COVID-19 vaccine or a placebo.

The V call is TRBV5-1, the J call TRBJ2-7, with D perhaps TRBD1 (5 bases). Germline values: CDR1 SGHRS, CDR2 YFSETQ. CDR3 size: 14 residues. Trimming removed 0 bases at V and 2 bases at J, with 9 bases between. This chain's CDR3 is CASSLGGIPYEQYF. In DNA, the CDR3 is TGCGCCAGCAGCTTGGGGGGCATCCCCTACGAGCAGTACTTC.

This clone came up a few times. The CDR3 protein is CASSGDTDTQYF. DNA of the CDR3: TGTGCCAGCTCGGGGGACACAGATACGCAGTATTTT. This sequence joins TRBV18 and TRBJ2-3, with D perhaps assigned TRBD1 or TRBD2 (5 bases each). This CDR3 spans 12 amino acids. Germline assignment: CDR1 KGHSH and CDR2 LQKENI. Trimming removed 6 bases from V and 2 bases from J, with 6 bases in between.

J is TRBJ2-7 and V is TRBV27; TRBD2 aligns across 8 bases. The length of the CDR3 is 16 residues. The germline CDR1 and CDR2 sequences are MNHEY and SMNVEV (reference sequence). V trimming: 5 bases; J trimming: 2 bases; junction bases outside the gene matches: 11. In DNA, the CDR3 is TGTGCCAGCAGTGCCTATAAGGCGGGGGGAACCTACGAGCAGTACTTC. Translation gives CASSAYKAGGTYEQYF.

The V call is TRBV28, the J call TRBJ2-3; TRBD1 is a possible D gene (5 bases). The CDR3 totals 13 residues. V dropped 6 bases and J dropped 3 bases, with 10 bases sitting between them. The V gene's germline CDR1 is MDHEN and CDR2 SYDVKM. The CDR3 region is CASRDIGTDTQYF. CDR3 nucleotide sequence: TGTGCCAGCAGGGACATAGGGACAGATACGCAGTATTTT.

The V call is TRBV28, the J call TRBJ2-5; D is unresolved. The CDR3 extends over 14 amino acids. V was cut by 3 bases and J by 2 bases, with 10 bases left in between. Germline V gives CDR1 MDHEN, CDR2 SYDVKM. The CDR3 nucleotides are TGTGCCAGCAGTTTGTTGGGCCAGCAAGAGACCCAGTACTTC. Encoded protein: CASSLLGQQETQYF.

Comment on this clone: The junction differs from germline at one of its ends, possibly a read error. The chain joins TRBV30 to TRBJ1-3, with TRBD1 matching 9 bases. The CDR3 totals 11 residues. Germline V gene data show CDR1 as GTSNPN and CDR2 as SVGIG (reference sequence). The CDR3 sequence is CAWSVGDRVDF. CDR3 DNA sequence: TGTGCCTGGAGTGTAGGGGACAGGGTTGACTTT.

This chain uses TRBV9 with TRBJ2-7; 7 positions agree with TRBD1. Unmatched junction bases numbered 4, after V lost 1 base and J lost 6 bases. CDR3 length: 13 amino acids. CDR1 SGDLS and CDR2 YYNGEE come from the germline V gene. CDR3 region: CASSVRTGLEQYF. The CDR3, as DNA: TGTGCCAGCAGCGTAAGGACAGGACTCGAGCAGTACTTC.

The V call is TRBV28, the J call TRBJ1-2; D not certain. This CDR3 comprises 16 residues. Trimming took off 8 bases at V and 4 bases at J, with 23 bases between the two ends. CDR1 is MDHEN and CDR2 is SYDVKM in the germline V gene. The CDR3 DNA is TGTGCCAGCGGACGCACGCGGGCCGGCCTCCTCTATGGCTACACCTTC. This encodes CASGRTRAGLLYGYTF.

A single count supports this clone. This rearrangement joins TRBV6-5 to TRBJ2-7; 9 bases agree with TRBD2. Trimming at V came to 4 bases and at J to 3 bases, leaving 10 bases not matched to a gene. Germline V lookup: CDR1 MNHEY, CDR2 SVGAGI. CDR3 length: 16 amino acids. The CDR3 region has the DNA TGTGCCAGCAGTTCCGGGTGGCGGGAGGGTGGCTACGAGCAGTACTTC. Amino acids: CASSSGWREGGYEQYF.

The V gene is TRBV6-5, the J gene TRBJ2-4; D gene unclear. From germline, CDR1 is MNHEY and CDR2 SVGAGI. Trimming removed 5 bases from V and 4 bases from J, with 12 bases in between. This CDR3 contains 14 residues. This CDR3 is CASSPVQRKNIQYF. In DNA form, the CDR3 reads TGTGCCAGCAGTCCGGTACAGAGAAAAAACATTCAGTACTTC.

This clone was seen only once. The rearrangement uses TRBV5-4 and TRBJ1-1; 9 bases are a match to TRBD1. Germline V gives CDR1 SGHNT, CDR2 YYREEE (reference sequence). This CDR3 has 15 residues. With 4 bases clipped from V and 4 bases from J, the junction kept 8 bases outside the gene matches. The CDR3 sequence is CASSIEQGAPTEAFF. For the CDR3, the DNA is TGTGCCAGCAGCATCGAACAGGGGGCGCCCACTGAAGCTTTCTTT.

V gene TRBV28 combines with J gene TRBJ2-5; 10 bases match TRBD2. The CDR3 covers 16 residues. V dropped 5 bases and J dropped 1; count of bases not matched to a gene: 7. Germline-derived CDR1 and CDR2 are MDHEN and SYDVKM. The CDR3 sequence is CASSPQTSGLQETQYF. DNA of the CDR3: TGTGCCAGCAGTCCCCAGACTAGCGGGCTCCAAGAGACCCAGTACTTC.

The chain is built from TRBV19 and TRBJ1-5, with TRBD1 matching 7 bases. CDR3 length equals 15 residues. The trim removed 5 bases at V and 3 bases at J, leaving 7 bases unmatched. CDR1 is LNHDA and CDR2 is SQIVND in the germline V gene (reference sequence). The CDR3 nucleotides read TGTGCCAGTAGTTCCCGGGACAGACCCAATCAGCCCCAGCATTTT. Protein sequence: CASSSRDRPNQPQHF.

This rearrangement joins TRBV11-2 to TRBJ2-2, with 12 positions matching TRBD2. The CDR3 loop spans 16 amino acids. Germline V CDR1 and CDR2: SGHAT, FQNNGV. V was clipped by 3 bases and J by 1 base; unmatched bases: 0. The CDR3 loop reads CASSLTSGGNTGELFF. CDR3 DNA sequence: TGTGCCAGCAGCTTGACTAGCGGGGGGAACACCGGGGAGCTGTTTTTT.

This rearrangement joins TRBV6-5 to TRBJ1-1; D not certain. The V and J ends lost 0 bases and 1 base respectively, with 12 bases between them. This CDR3 is built from 16 residues. The germline V gene encodes CDR1 MNHEY and CDR2 SVGAGI. DNA for the CDR3: TGTGCCAGCAGTTACTCGGGCTTGGTGTCGAACACTGAAGCTTTCTTT. This translates into CASSYSGLVSNTEAFF.

The chain has TRBV24-1 and TRBJ2-5; 7 bases are shared with TRBD2. This CDR3 is built from 14 residues. V trimming: 4 bases; J trimming: 7 bases; junction bases outside the gene matches: 8. Per the germline V gene, CDR1 is KGHDR and CDR2 is SFDVKD. CDR3 sequence: CATSEPSGWRTQYF. In nucleotides, the CDR3 is TGTGCCACCAGTGAACCTAGCGGCTGGCGGACCCAGTACTTC.

The V gene is TRBV15, the J gene TRBJ1-4; tentative D call: TRBD1 (5 bases). V was pared by 6 bases and J by 8 bases, with 13 bases between. Germline V gives CDR1 LNHNV, CDR2 YYDKDF (reference sequence). The CDR3 is 13 amino acids. CDR3 sequence (DNA): TGTGCCACCAGGGGGGTTTTCAAAGAAAAACTGTTTTTT. The encoded protein is CATRGVFKEKLFF.

The chain carries TRBV28 and TRBJ1-1; D remains ambiguous. V lost 6 bases to trimming and J lost 1 base, with 15 bases between them. Germline V gene lookup returns CDR1 MDHEN and CDR2 SYDVKM. The CDR3 has 15 amino acids. This CDR3 reads CASSASDMGNTEAFF. The CDR3 coding sequence is TGTGCCAGCAGCGCATCCGACATGGGGAACACTGAAGCTTTCTTT.

The chain has TRBV5-1 and TRBJ1-1; 9 bases line up with TRBD1. Germline CDR1 reads SGHRS; CDR2 reads YFSETQ. J gave up 11 bases and V 0 bases, and 11 bases lay outside the gene matches. The CDR3 spans 15 residues. Written as DNA, the CDR3 is TGCGCCAGCAGCTTGGCGGGACAGGGAGGGACGTGGGCTTTCTTT. It yields the protein CASSLAGQGGTWAFF.

J is TRBJ2-1 and V is TRBV3-1 (or the pseudogene TRBV3-2); no firm D call. V was pared by 2 bases and J by 10 bases, with 15 bases between. Germline V gene sequence: CDR1 LGHDT, CDR2 YNNKEL (reference sequence). The CDR3 sequence is 14 residues long. The CDR3: CASSQSSLLKEQFF. Here the CDR3 DNA reads TGTGCCAGCAGCCAATCGTCTCTCCTCAAAGAGCAGTTCTTC.

In DNA form, the CDR3 reads TGTGCCAGCAGTTTCAGCGGGAGGGCCGAGTTCTTC. It specifies CASSFSGRAEFF. This chain links TRBV12-3 or TRBV12-4 with TRBJ2-1; 10 bases are a match to TRBD2. This CDR3 comprises 12 residues. Trimming removed 3 bases from V and 14 bases from J; junction bases left unmatched: 4.

The chain couples TRBV25-1 to TRBJ2-3; the D is unclear. Germline V CDR1 and CDR2: MGHDK, SYGVNS. Trimming stripped 5 bases from V and 2 bases from J, with 2 bases between. This CDR3 contains 11 residues. The DNA of the CDR3 is TGTGCCAGCAGTCTCACAGATACGCAGTATTTT. Protein product: CASSLTDTQYF.

The CDR3 region is CASSVGDQPQHF. The CDR3 nucleotides read TGTGCCAGCAGTGTAGGGGATCAGCCCCAGCATTTT. The chain carries TRBV25-1 and TRBJ1-5; tentatively, D is TRBD1 (5 bases). V gave up 4 bases and J gave up 5 bases, with 6 bases separating them. Germline values: CDR1 MGHDK, CDR2 SYGVNS. This CDR3 has 12 amino acids.

In this sample, this clone turned up once. The chain carries TRBV30 and TRBJ1-1; tentative D call: TRBD1 (5 bases). V lost 8 bases, J lost 5 bases, and 21 bases lay in between. Germline V lookup: CDR1 GTSNPN, CDR2 SVGIG (reference sequence). This CDR3 has 14 residues. CDR3 sequence (DNA): TGTGCCAGTTTTGCGGGGCATGGTGGGACTGAAGCTTTCTTT. Encoded protein: CASFAGHGGTEAFF.

In this sample, this clone turned up once. This rearrangement joins TRBV5-1 to TRBJ2-7; TRBD1 aligns across 8 bases. V gave up 4 bases and J gave up 0 bases; unmatched junction bases: 6. CDR1 SGHRS and CDR2 YFSETQ come from the germline V gene. The CDR3 has 15 amino acids. For the CDR3, the DNA is TGCGCCAGCAGCGAAAGACAGGGGACCTCCTACGAGCAGTACTTC. Protein: CASSERQGTSYEQYF.

This chain connects TRBV10-1 to TRBJ2-7; D gene uncertain. The germline CDR1 and CDR2 sequences are WNHNN and SYGVQD (reference sequence). The CDR3 spans 14 residues. Trimming left V 5 bases short and J 4 bases short, with 15 bases between. CDR3 sequence reads: CASSNSLGAYEQYF. In DNA, the CDR3 is TGCGCCAGCAGTAACAGCCTAGGAGCGTACGAGCAGTACTTC.

The CDR3 sequence is CASSLVSGTDTQYF. The CDR3 nucleotides read TGTGCCAGCAGCTTAGTGAGTGGCACAGATACGCAGTATTTT. The chain has TRBV7-2 and TRBJ2-3, with no clear D. This CDR3 region has 14 residues. V was shortened by 1 base and J by 1 base, with 6 bases between the two germline ends. In germline, CDR1 is SGHTA, CDR2 FQGNSA.

This chain joins TRBV7-8 and TRBJ1-1, with 7 bases that match TRBD1. Germline CDR1 SGHVS, CDR2 FQNEAQ. J lost 1 base, V lost 1 base, and 15 bases had no gene match. This CDR3 has 19 amino acids. DNA of the CDR3: TGTGCCAGCAGCTTAGACAGAGTACACACAGGGGAGTCGAACACTGAAGCTTTCTTT. This translates into CASSLDRVHTGESNTEAFF.